Listed here is a single TCR beta chain. This specimen belongs to a study of brain T cells in children with intractable seizures. The sequenced cases were selected for having the highest brain T cell transcript signatures. At least one anti-epileptic drug was given before surgery. Deletions cut 5 bases from V and 2 bases from J, with 9 bases between. The CDR3 loop spans 14 amino acids. CDR1 is SEHNR, CDR2 FQNEAQ, per germline (reference sequence). TCRdb keeps only in-frame clones here, not all; method: immunoSEQ multiplex PCR. The sample comprises about 22,000 clones, around 94% of which are singletons, and under 7.5% rests with the top ten.

The receptor comes from a boy younger than 18 with focal cortical dysplasia and intractable seizures. The source material was peripheral blood, sampled at surgery. V usage is TRBV7-9 and J usage is TRBJ1-4; D is unclear. In nucleotides, the CDR3 is TGTGCCAGCAGCCCCGGAGGGACTAATGAAAAACTGTTTTTT. This codes for CASSPGGTNEKLFF.